The 9 T cell receptor beta chains presented below share a single source sample, sequenced in a study of T-cell reconstitution after alpha-beta-depleted transplantation in children. A library of TCRbeta sequences, prepared with unique molecular identifiers, was generated. Via MiXCR, TCRdb re-called the PCR reads, giving one row per CDR3 protein. The table lists around 250,000 distinct CDR3 sequences, roughly 23% of them singletons. Sequencing used PBMCs, obtained before TCRalphabeta/CD19-depleted stem cell transplant. Source of these receptors: a girl aged 2-9 years with Fanconi anemia, due to receive a stem cell transplant.

The chain couples TRBV3-1 to TRBJ1-1; D not certain. The CDR3 sequence is 14 residues long. V dropped 3 bases and J dropped 0 bases, with 8 bases sitting between them. Germline V lookup: CDR1 LGHDT, CDR2 YNNKEL (reference sequence). In nucleotides, the CDR3 is TGTGCCAGCAGCCAGATTCCGCTGAACACTGAAGCTTTCTTT. It encodes CASSQIPLNTEAFF.

This clonotype has more than one count but fewer than ten. V gene TRBV28 combines with J gene TRBJ2-7; 11 bases line up with TRBD2. Germline V gene lookup returns CDR1 MDHEN and CDR2 SYDVKM. With 8 bases clipped from V and 5 bases from J, the junction kept 11 bases outside the gene matches. CDR3 length: 15 residues. The CDR3 DNA sequence: TGTGCCAGCGAGCTAGCGGGAGGACGGCAAAACGAGCAGTACTTC. It encodes CASELAGGRQNEQYF. The entire variable domain, with the rest obtained from reference TRBV28 and TRBJ2-7, is as follows: DVKVTQSSRYLVKRTGEKVFLECVQDMDHENMFWYRQDPGLGLRLIYFSYDVKMKEKGDIPEGYSVSREKKERFSLILESASTNQTSMYLCASELAGGRQNEQYFGPGTRLTVT.

CDR3 nucleotide sequence: TGCAGTGCTACCGAGGCCTTCTACGAGCAGTACTTC. Translation: CSATEAFYEQYF. This sequence joins TRBV20-1 and TRBJ2-7; no firm D call. Trimming cost V 4 bases and J 3 bases, with 10 bases left between them. Germline CDR1 and CDR2: DFQATT and SNEGSKA (reference sequence). The CDR3 totals 12 residues.

Comment on this clonotype: A much larger clone is a single base away; this may be a read error. This rearrangement joins TRBV4-2 to TRBJ2-1, with a weak D call TRBD2 (5 bases). The CDR3 sequence is 14 residues long. Germline values: CDR1 LGHNA, CDR2 YNFKEQ. V lost 4 bases and J lost 6, with 13 bases in between. The CDR3 sequence: CASSLRSGFNEQFF. The CDR3 DNA follows: TGTGCCAGCAGCCTCCGTTCGGGATTCAATGAGCAGTTCTTC.

V gene TRBV7-2 combines with J gene TRBJ2-3, with TRBD2 matching 8 bases. With 3 bases clipped from V and 3 bases from J, the junction kept 5 bases outside the gene matches. This CDR3 is 15 amino acids long. Germline values: CDR1 SGHTA, CDR2 FQGNSA. This CDR3 is CASSFSGSRTDTQYF. The CDR3 nucleotides read TGTGCCAGCAGCTTCAGCGGGAGTAGGACAGATACGCAGTATTTT.

The chain combines TRBV20-1 with TRBJ2-1; 11 bases agree with TRBD1. This CDR3 comprises 18 residues. V shed 3 bases, J shed 1 base, and the junction held 11 bases outside the gene matches. Germline CDR1 is DFQATT and CDR2 is SNEGSKA (reference sequence). The CDR3 here is CSARHIPGQGGSYNEQFF. CDR3 nucleotides: TGCAGTGCTAGGCATATCCCGGGACAGGGGGGATCCTACAATGAGCAGTTCTTC.

There are a few counts of this clonotype. The rearrangement links TRBV25-1 to TRBJ2-5, with no clear D. Germline V gene sequence: CDR1 MGHDK, CDR2 SYGVNS. V was pared by 3 bases and J by 7 bases, with 15 bases between. The CDR3 extends over 14 amino acids. CDR3 bases: TGTGCCAGCAGTGATCGGACGCCGGTGGGGACCCAGTACTTC. This translates into CASSDRTPVGTQYF.

This clonotype has at least ten counts. The CDR3 DNA reads as TGCAGCGTTGAACAGGGTGGCTACACCTTC. Translating it yields CSVEQGGYTF. The rearrangement links TRBV29-1 to TRBJ1-2, with D perhaps matching TRBD1 (5 bases). Germline V gene lookup returns CDR1 SQVTM and CDR2 ANQGSEA. The CDR3 consists of 10 residues. The V end was cut by 2 bases, the J end by 7 bases, with 5 bases between.

This clonotype was counted a few times. The chain uses TRBV5-8 and TRBJ1-1; no firm D call. Germline-derived CDR1 and CDR2 are SGHTS and YDEGEE. Trimming stripped 3 bases from V and 7 bases from J, with 10 bases between. The CDR3 consists of 12 residues. The CDR3 protein is CASSSGRLEAFF. CDR3 in DNA: TGTGCCAGCAGCTCCGGACGGCTTGAAGCTTTCTTT. The full variable domain, with the rest looked up from reference TRBV5-8 and TRBJ1-1, is EAGVTQSPTHLIKTRGQQATLRCSPISGHTSVYWYQQALGLGLQFLLWYDEGEERNRGNFPPRFSGRQFPNYSSELNVNALELEDSALYLCASSSGRLEAFFGQGTRLTVV.